These T cell receptor beta chains were read from a single sample in a study of blood T cell repertoires in COVID-19. Here immunoSEQ multiplex PCR was the method, and the copy in TCRdb shows in-frame clones only, minus some. The profile shows approximately 200,000 clones, approximately 81% of them singletons. Sample: peripheral blood. Source of these receptors: a man between 40 and 49 years old with acute or convalescent COVID-19. Both conserved end residues are part of each CDR3. The D gene is left open where the match is weak. Clone size, where shown, is once, few, many, or a class for clones that have expanded.

j_call clone_size d_call v_call cdr3_aa cdr3_nt
TRBJ2-5 . TRBD1 TRBV3-1/TRBV3-2 CASSLGQSETQYF TGTGCCAGCAGCCTGGGACAGTCGGAGACCCAGTACTTC
TRBJ1-4 . . TRBV11-2 CASSKGQWGTNEKLFF TGTGCCAGCAGCAAAGGACAGTGGGGAACTAATGAAAAACTGTTTTTT
TRBJ2-1 few . TRBV11-2 CASSLDRSRVGNEQFF TGTGCCAGCAGCTTAGATAGATCCAGGGTAGGTAATGAGCAGTTCTTC
TRBJ2-5 . TRBD2 TRBV10-3 CAISESLAGGKETQYF TGTGCCATCAGTGAGTCGCTAGCGGGGGGGAAAGAGACCCAGTACTTC
TRBJ1-2 . . TRBV19 CASRVQGQDGYTF TGTGCCAGTAGGGTCCAGGGCCAGGATGGCTACACCTTC
TRBJ1-1 few . TRBV29-1 CSVEARVSNTEAFF TGCAGCGTTGAAGCCCGGGTGTCGAACACTGAAGCTTTCTTT
TRBJ2-2 . . TRBV7-9 CASSYQGGRSSGELFF TGTGCCAGCAGCTACCAGGGGGGCCGGAGTTCCGGGGAGCTGTTTTTT
TRBJ1-1 . . TRBV18 CASSTGTNPEAFF TGTGCCAGCTCAACGGGGACTAACCCTGAAGCTTTCTTT
TRBJ1-5 . . TRBV30 CAWSENGHTPQHF TGTGCCTGGAGTGAGAACGGACACACGCCCCAGCATTTT
TRBJ1-3 . . TRBV30 CAWSVITVKSGNTIYF TGTGCCTGGAGTGTAATCACAGTAAAATCGGGAAACACCATATATTTT
TRBJ1-2 . TRBD1 TRBV2 CASSEGGQEYYGYTF TGTGCCAGCAGTGAAGGGGGACAGGAGTACTATGGCTACACCTTC
TRBJ2-7 . . TRBV27 CASMAGPVSSYEQYF TGTGCCAGCATGGCAGGGCCGGTCAGCTCCTACGAGCAGTACTTC
TRBJ1-5 few TRBD1 TRBV18 CASSPGTGGGQPQHF TGTGCCAGCTCACCAGGAACAGGGGGGGGTCAGCCCCAGCATTTT
TRBJ2-1 . . TRBV4-3 CASSQDRWASYNEQFF TGCGCCAGCAGCCAAGATAGGTGGGCGTCCTACAATGAGCAGTTCTTC
TRBJ1-1 once TRBD1 TRBV6-4 CASSPSGGRRPAFF TGTGCCAGCAGCCCTTCAGGGGGGAGGCGTCCAGCTTTCTTT
TRBJ1-6 . TRBD1 TRBV27 CASSLSDRVGSPLHF TGTGCCAGCAGTTTATCGGACAGGGTCGGTTCACCCCTCCACTTT
TRBJ2-7 . . TRBV29-1 CSVDVDNDPYEQYF TGCAGCGTTGATGTCGACAACGATCCCTACGAGCAGTACTTC
TRBJ1-2 . . TRBV7-2 CASSLHLQGSQGYTF TGTGCCAGCAGCTTACACTTACAGGGATCTCAAGGCTACACCTTC
TRBJ2-1 . . TRBV11-2 CASSAAGSSYNEQFF TGTGCCAGCAGCGCCGCCGGTAGCTCCTACAATGAGCAGTTCTTC
TRBJ1-1 . . TRBV7-8 CASSLRRTPAGGEAFF TGTGCCAGCAGCTTAAGACGGACCCCCGCGGGAGGTGAAGCTTTCTTT
TRBJ1-2 . . TRBV5-1 CASGTTGQPGYTF TGCGCCAGCGGAACGACCGGACAACCCGGCTACACCTTC
TRBJ2-1 . . TRBV7-9 CASSLGYAIHNEQFF TGTGCCAGCAGCTTAGGTTACGCGATCCACAATGAGCAGTTCTTC
TRBJ2-7 . TRBD1 TRBV11-2 CASSFRQGGSDEQYF TGTGCCAGCAGCTTCAGACAGGGGGGGTCCGACGAGCAGTACTTC
TRBJ2-7 few TRBD1 TRBV5-6 CASSLPGQGVFVQYF TGTGCCAGCAGCTTGCCGGGACAGGGGGTTTTTGTGCAGTACTTC
TRBJ2-5 . . TRBV7-8 CASSLAEETQYF TGTGCCAGCAGCTTAGCGGAGGAGACCCAGTACTTC
TRBJ1-5 . TRBD1 TRBV3-1/TRBV3-2 CASSQTGGSQPQHF TGTGCCAGCAGTCAAACAGGGGGCAGTCAGCCCCAGCATTTT
TRBJ1-6 . TRBD1 TRBV27 CASGITGTAVNSPLHF TGTGCCAGCGGGATCACCGGGACAGCCGTTAATTCACCCCTCCACTTT
TRBJ1-2 . . TRBV19 CASKVSGDYYGYTF TGTGCCAGTAAAGTATCGGGGGACTACTATGGCTACACCTTC
TRBJ1-5 . TRBD1 TRBV19 CASSIWGTGDRLNQPQHF TGTGCCAGTAGTATATGGGGGACAGGGGACAGACTTAATCAGCCCCAGCATTTT
TRBJ1-1 . . TRBV19 CASSFASGGGTEAFF TGTGCCAGTAGTTTCGCATCGGGAGGAGGAACTGAAGCTTTCTTT
TRBJ1-2 . TRBD1 TRBV5-6 CASTAGTGATF TGTGCCAGTACCGCCGGGACAGGGGCCACCTTC
TRBJ2-5 . . TRBV20-1 CSRGAQETQYF TGCAGCCGGGGGGCCCAAGAGACCCAGTACTTC
TRBJ2-1 . . TRBV2 CASSEVGSGTYNEQFF TGTGCCAGCAGTGAAGTCGGGAGTGGAACCTACAATGAGCAGTTCTTC
TRBJ1-1 . . TRBV19 CASSITVVNTEAFF TGTGCCAGTAGTATTACTGTGGTGAACACTGAAGCTTTCTTT
TRBJ1-1 . . TRBV5-1 CASSFLNTEAFF TGCGCCAGCAGCTTCTTGAACACTGAAGCTTTCTTT
TRBJ2-1 . . TRBV7-9 CASSFGLAEIDEQFF TGTGCCAGCAGCTTCGGGCTAGCCGAGATCGATGAGCAGTTCTTC
TRBJ1-3 . TRBD1 TRBV9 CASSVGGQGRSGNTIYF TGTGCCAGCAGCGTGGGAGGACAGGGCCGCTCTGGAAACACCATATATTTT
TRBJ2-3 . . TRBV9 CASSGGTWMGDTQYF TGTGCCAGCAGCGGTGGGACTTGGATGGGAGATACGCAGTATTTT
TRBJ2-3 once . TRBV14 CASSQVDLDTQYF TGTGCCAGCAGCCAAGTTGACTTAGATACGCAGTATTTT
TRBJ2-5 . TRBD2 TRBV10-3 CAISEGVAGGPRETQYF TGTGCCATCAGTGAAGGAGTAGCGGGGGGGCCGAGGGAGACCCAGTACTTC
TRBJ1-2 . . TRBV29-1 CSVVWGWSYTF TGCAGCGTTGTGTGGGGCTGGAGCTACACCTTC
TRBJ2-1 . . TRBV5-1 CASSWTGLGYNEQFF TGCGCCAGCAGCTGGACGGGACTCGGCTACAATGAGCAGTTCTTC
TRBJ2-2 . TRBD1 TRBV7-6 CASSLGGTGNTGELFF TGTGCCAGCAGCTTAGGTGGGACAGGAAACACCGGGGAGCTGTTTTTT
TRBJ1-5 . TRBD1 TRBV10-3 CAIQGDSNQPQHF TGTGCCATCCAGGGGGATAGCAATCAGCCCCAGCATTTT
TRBJ1-5 . . TRBV4-2 CASSPVTTGFQPQHF TGTGCCAGCAGCCCGGTAACAACAGGGTTTCAGCCCCAGCATTTT
TRBJ1-1 once . TRBV11-2 CASSSPAGKAFF TGTGCCAGCAGCTCCCCCGCAGGCAAAGCTTTCTTT
TRBJ2-7 . TRBD1 TRBV6-5 CATSMGTGPRKQYF TGTGCCACATCGATGGGGACAGGGCCTAGGAAGCAGTACTTC
TRBJ1-4 . TRBD1 TRBV11-2 CASSSGTGGYEKLFF TGTGCCAGCAGCTCCGGGACAGGGGGCTATGAAAAACTGTTTTTT
TRBJ2-2 . . TRBV5-5 CASSVRGSYGELFF TGTGCCAGCAGCGTCAGGGGTTCTTACGGGGAGCTGTTTTTT